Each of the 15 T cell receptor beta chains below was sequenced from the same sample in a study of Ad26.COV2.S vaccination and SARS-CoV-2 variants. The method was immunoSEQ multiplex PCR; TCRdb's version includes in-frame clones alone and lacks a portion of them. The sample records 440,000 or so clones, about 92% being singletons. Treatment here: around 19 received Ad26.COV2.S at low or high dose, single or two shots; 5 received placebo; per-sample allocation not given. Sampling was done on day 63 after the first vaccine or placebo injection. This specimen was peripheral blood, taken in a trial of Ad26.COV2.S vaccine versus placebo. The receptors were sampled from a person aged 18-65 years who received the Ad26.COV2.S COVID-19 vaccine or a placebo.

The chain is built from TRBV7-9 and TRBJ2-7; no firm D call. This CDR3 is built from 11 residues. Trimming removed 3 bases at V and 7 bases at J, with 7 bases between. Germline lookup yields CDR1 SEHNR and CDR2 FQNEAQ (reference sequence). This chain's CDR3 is CASSLVSEQYF. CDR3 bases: TGTGCCAGCAGCTTGGTCTCTGAGCAGTACTTC.

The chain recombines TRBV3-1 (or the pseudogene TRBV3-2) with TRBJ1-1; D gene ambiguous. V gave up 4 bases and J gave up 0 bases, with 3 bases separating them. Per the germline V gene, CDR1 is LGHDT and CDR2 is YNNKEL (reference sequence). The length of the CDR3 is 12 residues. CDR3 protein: CASSLLNTEAFF. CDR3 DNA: TGTGCCAGCAGCCTTTTGAACACTGAAGCTTTCTTT.

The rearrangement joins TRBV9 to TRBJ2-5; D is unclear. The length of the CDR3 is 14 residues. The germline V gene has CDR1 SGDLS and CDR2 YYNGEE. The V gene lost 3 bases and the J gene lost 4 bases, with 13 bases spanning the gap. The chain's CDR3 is CASSDLGGGETQYF. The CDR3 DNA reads TGTGCCAGCAGCGACCTGGGCGGTGGAGAGACCCAGTACTTC. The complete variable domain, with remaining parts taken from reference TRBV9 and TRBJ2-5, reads DSGVTQTPKHLITATGQRVTLRCSPRSGDLSVYWYQQSLDQGLQFLIQYYNGEERAKGNILERFSAQQFPDLHSELNLSSLELGDSALYFCASSDLGGGETQYFGPGTRLLVL.

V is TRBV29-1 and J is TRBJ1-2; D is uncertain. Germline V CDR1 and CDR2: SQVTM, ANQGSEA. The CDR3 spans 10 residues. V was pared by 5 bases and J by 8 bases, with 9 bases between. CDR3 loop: CSVKGGGYTF. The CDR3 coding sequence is TGCAGCGTTAAGGGAGGAGGCTACACCTTC.

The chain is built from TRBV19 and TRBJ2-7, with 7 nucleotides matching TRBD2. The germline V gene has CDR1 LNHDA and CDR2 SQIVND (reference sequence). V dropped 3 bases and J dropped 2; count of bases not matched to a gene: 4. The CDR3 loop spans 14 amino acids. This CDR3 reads CASSMTAGAYEQYF. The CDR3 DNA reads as TGTGCCAGTAGTATGACCGCGGGGGCCTACGAGCAGTACTTC.

The DNA of the CDR3 is TGCGCCAGCAGCCAAGAAGTTGCGAGGGGGGGGGAGTACGAGCAGTACTTC. Protein product: CASSQEVARGGEYEQYF. The J gene is TRBJ2-7, the V gene TRBV4-1, with D possibly being TRBD2 (7 bases). CDR3 length: 17 residues. Germline assignment: CDR1 MGHRA and CDR2 YSYEKL. Between the trimmed V and J ends, which lost 0 bases and 4 bases, there was a span of 19 bases.

CDR3 nucleotides: TGTGCCAGCAGCCCCGAGGGGGGACTCGCTGGGGCTGAGCAGTTCTTC. It translates to CASSPEGGLAGAEQFF. V usage is TRBV11-2 and J usage is TRBJ2-1; D could derive from TRBD1 or TRBD2 (6 bases each). CDR1 SGHAT and CDR2 FQNNGV come from the germline V gene. Trimming left V 5 bases short and J 9 bases short, with 23 bases between. CDR3 length: 16 amino acids.

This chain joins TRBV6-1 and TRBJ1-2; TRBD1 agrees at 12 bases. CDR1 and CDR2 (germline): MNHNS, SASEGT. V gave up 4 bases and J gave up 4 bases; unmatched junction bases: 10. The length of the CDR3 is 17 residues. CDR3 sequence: CASSGGTGGESGYGYTF. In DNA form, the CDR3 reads TGTGCCAGCAGTGGTGGGACAGGGGGCGAATCCGGCTATGGCTACACCTTC.

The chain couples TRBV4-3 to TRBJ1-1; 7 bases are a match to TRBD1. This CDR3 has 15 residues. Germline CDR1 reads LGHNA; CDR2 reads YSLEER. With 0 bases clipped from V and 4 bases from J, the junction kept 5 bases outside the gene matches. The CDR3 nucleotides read TGCGCCAGCAGCCAAGAGGCCAGGGGGGCCACTGAAGCTTTCTTT. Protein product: CASSQEARGATEAFF.

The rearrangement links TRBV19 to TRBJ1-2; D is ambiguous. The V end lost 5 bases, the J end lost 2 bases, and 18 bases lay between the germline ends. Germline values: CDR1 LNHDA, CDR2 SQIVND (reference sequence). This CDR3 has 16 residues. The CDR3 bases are TGTGCCAGTAGTCCGTTTGGGCCCCATTCGAACTATGGCTACACCTTC. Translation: CASSPFGPHSNYGYTF.

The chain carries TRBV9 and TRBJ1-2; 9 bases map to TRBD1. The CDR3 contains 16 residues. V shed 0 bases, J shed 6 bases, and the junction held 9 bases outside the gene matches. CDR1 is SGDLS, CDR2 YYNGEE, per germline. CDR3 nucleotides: TGTGCCAGCAGCGTAGCCCCGCTACAGGGGGCGGATGGCTACACCTTC. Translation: CASSVAPLQGADGYTF.

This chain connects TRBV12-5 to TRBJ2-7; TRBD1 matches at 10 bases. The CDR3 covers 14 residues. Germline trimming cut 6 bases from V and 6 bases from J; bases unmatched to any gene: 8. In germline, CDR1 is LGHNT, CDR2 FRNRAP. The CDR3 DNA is TGTGCTAGTGGACCGGGACAGGGGTTTGGCGAGCAGTACTTC. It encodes CASGPGQGFGEQYF.

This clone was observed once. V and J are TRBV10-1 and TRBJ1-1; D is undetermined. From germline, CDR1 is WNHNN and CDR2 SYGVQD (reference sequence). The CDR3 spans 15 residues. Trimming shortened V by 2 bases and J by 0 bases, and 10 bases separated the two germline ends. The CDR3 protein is CASSEVPRLNTEAFF. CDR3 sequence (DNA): TGCGCCAGCAGTGAGGTCCCACGGCTGAACACTGAAGCTTTCTTT.

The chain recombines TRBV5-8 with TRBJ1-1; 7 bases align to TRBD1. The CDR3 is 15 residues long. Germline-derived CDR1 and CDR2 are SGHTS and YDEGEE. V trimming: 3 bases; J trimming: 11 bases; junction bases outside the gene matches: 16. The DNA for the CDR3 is TGTGCCAGCAGCTCCGGACAGGTCCGTTTAGTAGCTGCTTTCTTT. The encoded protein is CASSSGQVRLVAAFF. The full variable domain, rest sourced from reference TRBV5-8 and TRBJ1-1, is EAGVTQSPTHLIKTRGQQATLRCSPISGHTSVYWYQQALGLGLQFLLWYDEGEERNRGNFPPRFSGRQFPNYSSELNVNALELEDSALYLCASSSGQVRLVAAFFGQGTRLTVV.

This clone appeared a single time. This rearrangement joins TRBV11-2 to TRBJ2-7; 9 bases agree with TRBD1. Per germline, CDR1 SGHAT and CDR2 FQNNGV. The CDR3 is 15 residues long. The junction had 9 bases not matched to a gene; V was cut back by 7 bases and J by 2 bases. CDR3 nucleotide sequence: TGTGCCAGCATCCAGATACGGGACAGGGCCTACGAGCAGTACTTC. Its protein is CASIQIRDRAYEQYF.